Each of the 10 T cell receptor beta chains below was sequenced from the same sample in a study of blood T cells in healthy people across ages. Primers used in a second PCR of about 7 to 11 cycles were a sample-barcoded 5' primer and a J-beta primer mix. MiXCR was run by TCRdb on the 5' RACE reads, yielding one entry per CDR3 protein. The sample carries roughly 1 million distinct CDR3 sequences, 25% recorded once. The sample also formed part of further work on T cells of mothers and their children.

Sequenced material: blood. These receptors were obtained from a girl aged 2 to 9 in good health.

The gene calls are TRBV28 and TRBJ2-7; TRBD2 matches at 14 bases. V gave up 6 bases and J gave up 5 bases; unmatched junction bases: 9. The germline V gene has CDR1 MDHEN and CDR2 SYDVKM. The CDR3 sequence is 16 residues long. CDR3 sequence: CASSSPGLAGEDEQYF. CDR3 coding DNA: TGTGCCAGCAGCTCGCCGGGACTAGCGGGGGAAGACGAGCAGTACTTC.

The genes are TRBV4-1 and TRBJ2-5, with D hard to call. The assigned J gene may be wrong: the sequence end matches TRBJ2-7 better. The CDR3 loop spans 14 amino acids. Germline assignment: CDR1 MGHRA and CDR2 YSYEKL. DNA of the CDR3: TGCGCCAGCAGCCAAGAAGGCCGGAACTACGAGCAGTACTTC. The encoded protein is CASSQEGRNYEQYF.

This clonotype was counted a few times. The chain recombines TRBV29-1 with TRBJ1-1; the D gene is possibly TRBD1 (6 bases). The CDR3 runs 14 residues. Trimming pared 2 bases from V and 5 bases from J, leaving 15 bases between. CDR1 and CDR2 from the germline V gene are SQVTM and ANQGSEA. The CDR3: CSVENAGAWTEAFF. Here the CDR3 DNA reads TGCAGCGTTGAAAACGCAGGGGCGTGGACTGAAGCTTTCTTT.

The sample holds many counts of this clonotype. Written as DNA, the CDR3 is TGTGCCAGCAGTAAGGGGCCCAGGGAAGACTATGGCTACACCTTC. This sequence encodes CASSKGPREDYGYTF. This chain joins TRBV5-6 and TRBJ1-2; possibly TRBD1 for D (5 bases). From germline, CDR1 is SGHDT and CDR2 YYEEEE. The V and J ends lost 5 bases and 3 bases respectively, with 17 bases between them. The CDR3 covers 15 residues.

This clonotype has just one count. The rearrangement joins TRBV20-1 to TRBJ2-3, with no clear D. This CDR3 is built from 14 residues. Germline V CDR1 and CDR2: DFQATT, SNEGSKA (reference sequence). The V end lost 0 bases, the J end lost 1 base, and 8 bases lay between the germline ends. The CDR3 DNA reads TGCAGTGCTAGAGATCAAGCCGGCACAGATACGCAGTATTTT. This sequence encodes CSARDQAGTDTQYF.

This clonotype was observed a handful of times. The genes are TRBV21-1 and TRBJ1-5. TRBV21-1 represents a pseudogene. The CDR3 is 14 residues long. The CDR3 bases are TGTGCCACTACCATACGGGGTCGCAATCAGCCCCAGCATTTT. It specifies CATTIRGRNQPQHF.

This sequence joins TRBV3-1 and TRBJ2-5, with 8 bases that match TRBD2. Gene TRBJ2-1 matches the end of the DNA better, so the J call may be wrong. In germline, CDR1 is LGHDT, CDR2 YNNKEL (reference sequence). The CDR3 covers 15 residues. In DNA, the CDR3 is TGTGCCAGCAGCCAACGCGGGAGGAGGATGGATGAGCAGTTCTTC. This gives the protein CASSQRGRRMDEQFF.

This clonotype has just a few counts. The chain combines TRBV24-1 with TRBJ2-2; D is unclear. The CDR3 is made up of 12 amino acids. Germline CDR1 KGHDR, CDR2 SFDVKD. Trimming cost V 9 bases and J 6 bases, with 10 bases left between them. This CDR3 is CATLSGAGELFF. The CDR3 nucleotides are TGTGCCACCCTCTCTGGGGCCGGGGAGCTGTTTTTT.

This clonotype has more than one count but fewer than ten. The V call is TRBV29-1, the J call TRBJ2-1; 9 nucleotides align to TRBD2. The J call could be wrong; TRBJ2-5 is a better fit for the DNA end. From germline, CDR1 is SQVTM and CDR2 ANQGSEA. The CDR3 is 14 residues long. This CDR3 is CSVEIAGDRATQYF. CDR3 DNA: TGCAGCGTTGAAATAGCGGGAGACCGGGCGACCCAGTACTTC.

This clonotype showed up many times. This chain connects TRBV11-3 to TRBJ2-2; D call uncertain. This CDR3 has 16 residues. Trimming stripped 4 bases from V and 3 bases from J, with 15 bases between. Germline-derived CDR1 and CDR2 are SGHNT and YENEEA. This CDR3 reads CASSSRPFPDTGELFF. The DNA of the CDR3 is TGTGCCAGCAGCTCCCGGCCGTTTCCCGACACCGGGGAGCTGTTTTTT.